This T cell receptor (beta chain) was retrieved from a study of blood T cell repertoires in COVID-19. Study context: Samples representing acute and convalescent COVID-19 were sourced from the United States, Italy and Spain. Sources were T cells, B-cell-depleted T cells, or PBMCs; the material itself was cDNA or gDNA.

This clone was observed a handful of times. The V and J ends lost 1 base and 2 bases respectively, with 14 bases between them. The CDR3 sequence is 16 residues long. Per germline, CDR1 LNHDA and CDR2 SQIVND (reference sequence). Per the study methods: Amplification from reference gene primers served as the basis for estimated nucleated cell counts. Data came from immunoSEQ multiplex PCR; TCRdb stores just in-frame clones and leaves some out. D and trimming come from the DNA, and the V and J calls and clone size come from that table. The profile shows some 240,000 clones, approximately 78% of them singletons.

This TCR was sampled from a woman in her seventies with COVID-19, enrolled during active disease. This chain links TRBV19 with TRBJ1-2; D unresolved. Sequenced material: peripheral blood. CDR3 amino acids: CASSIAPRLPNYGYTF. The CDR3 bases are TGTGCCAGTAGTATAGCCCCCAGGCTTCCAAACTATGGCTACACCTTC.